The T cell receptor beta chain described here comes from a study of T cell changes during pregnancy in multiple sclerosis. This clone was recorded once. The protocol was immunoSEQ multiplex PCR, while the TCRdb copy is restricted to in-frame clones and leaves out a portion. The data contain 45,000 to 70,000 clones, roughly 90% of them singletons. CDR1 is ENHRY and CDR2 is SYGVKD in the germline V gene. The CDR3 contains 16 residues. Trimming pared 0 bases from V and 3 bases from J, leaving 14 bases between. The clonotype originates from a female donor with multiple sclerosis, enrolled in a pregnancy study. This sample comprised CD4+ T cells from peripheral blood mononuclear cells, obtained after pregnancy. The V and J genes are TRBV10-3 and TRBJ1-2, with a tentative D call TRBD1 (5 bases). CDR3 loop: CAISESTGRGDYGYTF. The DNA of the CDR3 is TGTGCCATCAGTGAGTCGACCGGACGGGGGGACTATGGCTACACCTTC.